Sequencing of this TCR beta chain was carried out in a study of blood T cell repertoires in COVID-19. TCRdb keeps only in-frame clones here, not all; method: immunoSEQ multiplex PCR. The data show about 240,000 clones, with 75% to 90% seen just once and 3.5% to 5% held by the top ten. Germline CDR1 MNHEY, CDR2 SVGEGT. CDR3 size: 15 residues. Trimming took off 0 bases at V and 4 bases at J, with 12 bases between the two ends. The rearrangement links TRBV6-2 or TRBV6-3 to TRBJ2-5; no clear D gene. The clonotype comes from a woman aged 25 to 39 who had recovered from COVID-19. Sequenced input: PBMCs or T cells enriched from blood (not recorded which). The CDR3 coding sequence is TGTGCCAGCAGTTACTCGGAAAACAGAATAGAGACCCAGTACTTC. Its protein product is CASSYSENRIETQYF.